Described below is a single TCR beta chain sequence and its context. This clonotype came up many times. This receptor's antigen is unknown. No base quality values were provided; no much bigger clone lies one nucleotide off. This entry is derived from a study of regulatory T cells in long-lasting Graves disease (dated by TCRdb to 2020 to 2022). Describing the broader study: In the newly diagnosed Graves' disease group, patients had been taking antithyroid drugs for less than 3 months. Peripheral blood TCR sequencing and RNA sequencing compared persistent Graves' disease patients with newly diagnosed Graves' disease patients. The study took place in China and was registered as a clinical trial. A total of around 35 samples underwent TCR sequencing: some 13 from persistent and around 20 from newly diagnosed Graves' disease patients. The paper as a whole reports these results and caveats: Sequencing and analysis were restricted to the TCR beta chain. A larger number of public clonotypes was shared among persistent patients (approximately 3,000) than among newly diagnosed patients (roughly 1,000). Compared with newly diagnosed patients, persistent Graves' disease patients had lower TCR Shannon entropy and fewer highly expanded clones, which suggests clonal expansion. As a limitation, the authors acknowledged that the small sample size may reduce accuracy. The study examined only peripheral blood because the primary lesion, thyroid tissue, could not be accessed.

The time point label corresponds to: newly diagnosed GD, antithyroid drugs for less than 3 months. For both TCR sequencing and RNA sequencing, RNA was extracted from PBMCs using TRIzol. The diagnosis of Graves' disease was made according to American Thyroid Association guidelines. Patients were recruited from an endocrinology department in Xi'an, China. Each patient gave roughly 10 milliliters of peripheral blood, collected in an EDTA anticoagulant tube. Ficoll Paque Plus density gradient separation was used to isolate PBMCs, and no further T cell sorting was performed. An Agilent 2100 Bioanalyzer and agarose gel were used to assess RNA quality, and a NanoDrop 2000 was used to measure RNA concentration. Library preparation used multiplex PCR. This sample was sequenced with an Illumina HiSeq 4000. To build TCR beta libraries, CDR3 regions were amplified by Arm-PCR using iRepertoire HTBI primers. Gel purification was performed on PCR products prior to sequencing. The original methods were these. Gene usage analysis of CDR3 amino acid clonotypes relied on the 60 or so TRBV and more than twelve TRBJ segments identified across samples. COPE and FqMerger were used to merge the filtered high-quality paired reads into contigs. BLAST was used to align contigs to the IMGT TRBV, TRBD and TRBJ reference genes, and CDR3 was defined following IMGT. Any clonotype with a frequency above 0.1% was counted as a highly expanded clone. Shannon entropy served as the measure of repertoire diversity, while the Gini coefficient captured V-J evenness. A clonotype found in more than one individual was treated as public. In TCRdb, the public reads were trimmed at Q25 with fastp and aligned with MiXCR, with productive beta chains retained. Each entry merges the rows of one CDR3 protein and shows their most common DNA and genes. V and J calls and clone size were set by TCRdb, not the authors. Present in this sample are about 540,000 distinct CDR3 sequences, 13% of which were seen just once. Roughly a tenth of the sample comes from the top ten.

These data are also associated with another study on T cells in Graves' hyperthyroidism and ophthalmopathy. The second publication reports: A patient counted as having stable Graves' hyperthyroidism if no progression to ophthalmopathy occurred over 18 months of follow-up. The hyperthyroidism patients were between 18 and 65 years old and newly diagnosed, with a disease duration of less than 2 months. Exclusion was applied to patients with uncontrolled infections, other autoimmune diseases, pregnancy or lactation. Diagnoses were based on clinical symptoms, serum thyroxine and TRAb, thyroid ultrasound and orbital computed tomography. The TCR CDR3 was subjected to a first round of RT-PCR using the HTBI primer set and the Qiagen OneStep RT-PCR kit. Most expanded thyroid clonotypes (frequency above 0.001) were also found in blood, which suggests that blood repertoires may mirror thyroid immune responses. A model built on a 13 V-J signature distinguished ophthalmopathy from stable hyperthyroidism, reaching over 85% sensitivity and about 81% specificity in cross-validation and 80%/75% in testing. In validation, the model predicted progression to ophthalmopathy a median of about 5.9 months before onset, with roughly 68% sensitivity and more than 72% specificity. To identify TCR V-J signatures that set the groups apart, the researchers used a discovery cohort of 90 to 100 patients, made up of 40 to 45 with Graves' ophthalmopathy and 55 to 65 with stable Graves' hyperthyroidism. Whether ophthalmopathy could be predicted prospectively was tested in an independent validation cohort made up of 18 to 20 hyperthyroidism patients plus 17 patients who later progressed to ophthalmopathy. The roughly 99 discovery patients were divided at random into training and test sets in a 7:3 ratio. Thyroid tissue and blood T-cell repertoires from over 5 Graves' hyperthyroidism patients were also compared in the study. Following sampling, methimazole starting at 30 mg daily was given to hyperthyroidism patients, and high-dose intravenous methylprednisolone was given to ophthalmopathy patients. The libraries were constructed in a second round of multiplex PCR and then size-selected and purified. Paired-end sequencing of the libraries was performed with 100 bp reads on an Illumina HiSeq2000. SOAPnuke was used to process the raw data, removing reads that contained adapters or uncalled bases, had a mean Phred below 15, or lacked an exact match to the constant primer or identifier. COPE v1.2.5 was used to merge high-quality paired reads, and clonotypes were defined as unique nucleotide sequences. Clonotypes were aligned to IMGT TRBV, TRBD and TRBJ reference segments using MiTCR v1.1. The analysis included only V-J combinations with a frequency above 0.0001, which together covered 99% to 99.2% of the repertoires. The TCS score was defined as the ratio of F50 (clonal expansion) to E x V (chaos), calculated using BLOSUM62-based TCRdist between CDR3 peptides within each V-J. Welch's t-statistics and random forest reduced 500 to 550 V-J features to some 14, which were used in a naive Bayes classifier (R e1071). Sample size was not statistically predetermined, and investigators were not blinded to group allocation. According to the paper, TCR Vbeta CDR3 sequencing was carried out on about 140 peripheral blood samples, which came from more than 40 ophthalmopathy, about 75 hyperthyroidism and about 17 progressor patients.

The receptor's source is a young man with Graves disease. Donor details come from another sample of the same person, matched by shared clones. The sequencing used peripheral blood mononuclear cells (PBMCs), collected at new diagnosis, from a patient treated with antithyroid drugs.

CDR3 loop: CASTKTGTDTQYF. The nucleotides read TGTGCCAGCACTAAGACAGGCACAGATACGCAGTATTTT. The chain couples TRBV12-3 or TRBV12-4 to TRBJ2-3, with a weak D call of TRBD1 (5 bases match). Including cysteine and phenylalanine, the CDR3 has 13 amino acids. Kept here is only the CDR3 DNA, which spans 39 bases and is read in frame from base 1. V and J lose 7 bases and 1 base, and a span of 9 bases separates them.